This TCR beta chain derives from a study of blood T cell repertoires in COVID-19. Study overall: Sites across the United States, Italy and Spain contributed samples from acute and convalescent COVID-19.

Assay used: immunoSEQ multiplex PCR; TCRdb lists only in-frame clones, some missing. This table has some 95,000 clones, around 81% appearing once. V dropped 3 bases and J dropped 4; count of bases not matched to a gene: 10. The germline V gene encodes CDR1 SGHNT and CDR2 YYREEE (reference sequence). The CDR3 length is 16 residues. What was sequenced was peripheral blood. The chain combines TRBV5-4 with TRBJ2-3, with TRBD2 matching 8 bases. The sequence was collected from a man over 45 who had recovered from COVID-19. CDR3 sequence reads: CASSSDLAGGADTQYF. In DNA form, the CDR3 reads TGTGCCAGCAGCTCTGATCTAGCGGGTGGGGCAGATACGCAGTATTTT.